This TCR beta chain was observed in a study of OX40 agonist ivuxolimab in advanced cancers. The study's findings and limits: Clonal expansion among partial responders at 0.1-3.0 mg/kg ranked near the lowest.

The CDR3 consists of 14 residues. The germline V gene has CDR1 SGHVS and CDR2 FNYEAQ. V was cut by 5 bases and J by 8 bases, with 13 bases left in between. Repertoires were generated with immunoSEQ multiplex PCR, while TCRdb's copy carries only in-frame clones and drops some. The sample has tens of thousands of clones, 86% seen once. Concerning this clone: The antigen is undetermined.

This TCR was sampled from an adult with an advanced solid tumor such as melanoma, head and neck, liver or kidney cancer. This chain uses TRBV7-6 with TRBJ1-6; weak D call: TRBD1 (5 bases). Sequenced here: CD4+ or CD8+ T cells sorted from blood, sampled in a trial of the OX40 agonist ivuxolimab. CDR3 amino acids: CASSPGFGDSPLHF. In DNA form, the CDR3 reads TGTGCCAGCAGCCCAGGGTTTGGGGATTCACCCCTCCACTTT.